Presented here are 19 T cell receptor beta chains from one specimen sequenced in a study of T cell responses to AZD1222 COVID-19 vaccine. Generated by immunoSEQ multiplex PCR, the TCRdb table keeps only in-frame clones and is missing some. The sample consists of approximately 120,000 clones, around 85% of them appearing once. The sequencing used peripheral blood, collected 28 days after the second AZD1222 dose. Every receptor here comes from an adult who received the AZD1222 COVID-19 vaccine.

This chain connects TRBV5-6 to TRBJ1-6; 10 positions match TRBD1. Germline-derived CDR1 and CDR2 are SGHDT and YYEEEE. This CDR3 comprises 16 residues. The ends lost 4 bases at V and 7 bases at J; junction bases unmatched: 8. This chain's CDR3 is CASSAGTGERNSPLHF. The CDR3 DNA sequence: TGTGCCAGCAGCGCAGGGACAGGGGAAAGGAATTCACCCCTCCACTTT.

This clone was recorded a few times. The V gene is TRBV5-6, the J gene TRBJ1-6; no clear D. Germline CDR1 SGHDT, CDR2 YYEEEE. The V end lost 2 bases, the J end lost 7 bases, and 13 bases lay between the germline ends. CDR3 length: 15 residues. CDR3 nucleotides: TGTGCCAGCAGCTTTTTTGTATCGGGGAATTCACCCCTCCACTTT. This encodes CASSFFVSGNSPLHF.

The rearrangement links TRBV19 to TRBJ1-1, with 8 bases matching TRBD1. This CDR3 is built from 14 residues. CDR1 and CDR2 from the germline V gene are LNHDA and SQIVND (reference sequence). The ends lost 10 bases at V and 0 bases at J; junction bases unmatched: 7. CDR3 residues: CATYKTGVNTEAFF. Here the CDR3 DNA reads TGTGCCACCTATAAGACAGGGGTGAACACTGAAGCTTTCTTT.

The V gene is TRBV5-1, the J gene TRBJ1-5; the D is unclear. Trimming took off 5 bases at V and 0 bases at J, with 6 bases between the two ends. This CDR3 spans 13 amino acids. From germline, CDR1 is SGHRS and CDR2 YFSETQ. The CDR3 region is CASRLYSNQPQHF. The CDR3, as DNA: TGCGCCAGCAGACTCTATAGCAATCAGCCCCAGCATTTT. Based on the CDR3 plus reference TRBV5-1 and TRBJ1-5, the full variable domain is KAGVTQTPRYLIKTRGQQVTLSCSPISGHRSVSWYQQTPGQGLQFLFEYFSETQRNKGNFPGRFSGRQFSNSRSEMNVSTLELGDSALYLCASRLYSNQPQHFGDGTRLSIL.

CDR3 in amino acids: CASSLDPGQGFNTEAFF. The CDR3 DNA follows: TGCGCCAGCAGCTTGGATCCGGGACAGGGGTTCAACACTGAAGCTTTCTTT. The chain joins TRBV5-1 to TRBJ1-1; 10 bases are a match to TRBD1. Per germline, CDR1 SGHRS and CDR2 YFSETQ. This CDR3 comprises 17 residues. V trimming: 0 bases; J trimming: 2 bases; junction bases outside the gene matches: 7. Based on the CDR3 plus reference TRBV5-1 and TRBJ1-1, the full variable domain is KAGVTQTPRYLIKTRGQQVTLSCSPISGHRSVSWYQQTPGQGLQFLFEYFSETQRNKGNFPGRFSGRQFSNSRSEMNVSTLELGDSALYLCASSLDPGQGFNTEAFFGQGTRLTVV.

CDR3 DNA sequence: TGTGCCAGCTCACCGGTCGCTGCAGGGTCCTCCTACGAGCAGTACTTC. Translation gives CASSPVAAGSSYEQYF. The rearrangement joins TRBV18 to TRBJ2-7, with D possibly matching TRBD1 (5 bases). CDR3 length: 16 residues. CDR1 and CDR2 from the germline V gene are KGHSH and LQKENI. V was pared by 3 bases and J by 0 bases, with 15 bases between.

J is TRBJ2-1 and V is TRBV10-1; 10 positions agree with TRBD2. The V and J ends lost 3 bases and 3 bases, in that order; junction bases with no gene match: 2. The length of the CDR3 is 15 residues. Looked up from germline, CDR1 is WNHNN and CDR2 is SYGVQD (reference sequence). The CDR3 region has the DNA TGCGCCAGCAGTGAAAGGACTAGCGGCTACAATGAGCAGTTCTTC. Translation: CASSERTSGYNEQFF.

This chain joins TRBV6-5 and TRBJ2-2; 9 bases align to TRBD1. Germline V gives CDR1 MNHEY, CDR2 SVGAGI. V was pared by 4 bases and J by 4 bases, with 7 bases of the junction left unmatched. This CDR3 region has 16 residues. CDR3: CASSSDRGLGTGELFF. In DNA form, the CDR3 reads TGTGCCAGCAGTTCCGACAGGGGGTTGGGCACCGGGGAGCTGTTTTTT.

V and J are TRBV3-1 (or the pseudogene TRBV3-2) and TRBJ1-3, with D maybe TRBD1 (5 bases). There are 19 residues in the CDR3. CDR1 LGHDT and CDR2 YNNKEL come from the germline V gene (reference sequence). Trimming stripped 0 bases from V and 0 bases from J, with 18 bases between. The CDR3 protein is CASSQESIWGDLSGNTIYF. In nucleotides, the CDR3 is TGTGCCAGCAGCCAAGAATCCATTTGGGGGGACCTCTCTGGAAACACCATATATTTT.

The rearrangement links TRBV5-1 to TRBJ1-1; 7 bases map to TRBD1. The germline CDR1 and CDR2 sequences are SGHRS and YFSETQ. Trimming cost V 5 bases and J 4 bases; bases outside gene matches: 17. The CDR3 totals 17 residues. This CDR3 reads CASRDRDRGFDATEAFF. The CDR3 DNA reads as TGCGCCAGCAGGGACCGGGACAGAGGGTTTGATGCCACTGAAGCTTTCTTT.

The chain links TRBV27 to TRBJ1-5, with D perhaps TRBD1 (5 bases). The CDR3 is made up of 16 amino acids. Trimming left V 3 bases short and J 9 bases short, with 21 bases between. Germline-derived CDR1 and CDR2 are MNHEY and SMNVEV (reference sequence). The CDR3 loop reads CASSFSSGPGIRPQHF. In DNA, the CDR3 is TGTGCCAGCAGTTTCTCCTCGGGACCCGGAATCCGGCCCCAGCATTTT.

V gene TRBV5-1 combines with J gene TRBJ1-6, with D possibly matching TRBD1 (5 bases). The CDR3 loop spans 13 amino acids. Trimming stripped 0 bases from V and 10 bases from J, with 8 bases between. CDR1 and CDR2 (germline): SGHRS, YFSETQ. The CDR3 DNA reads TGCGCCAGCAGCTTGGAGGGGATATCACCCCTCCACTTT. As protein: CASSLEGISPLHF.

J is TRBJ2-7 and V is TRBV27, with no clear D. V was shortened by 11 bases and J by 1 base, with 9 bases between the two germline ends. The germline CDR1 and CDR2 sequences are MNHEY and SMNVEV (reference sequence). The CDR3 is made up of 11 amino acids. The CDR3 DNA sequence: TGTGCCGTTCAGAGTTCCTACGAGCAGTACTTC. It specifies CAVQSSYEQYF.

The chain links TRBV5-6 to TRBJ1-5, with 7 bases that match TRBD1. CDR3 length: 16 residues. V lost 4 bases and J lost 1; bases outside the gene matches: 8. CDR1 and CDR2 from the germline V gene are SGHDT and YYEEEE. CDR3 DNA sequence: TGTGCCAGCAGCCAACAGGGGCTGGTGAGCAATCAGCCCCAGCATTTT. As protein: CASSQQGLVSNQPQHF.

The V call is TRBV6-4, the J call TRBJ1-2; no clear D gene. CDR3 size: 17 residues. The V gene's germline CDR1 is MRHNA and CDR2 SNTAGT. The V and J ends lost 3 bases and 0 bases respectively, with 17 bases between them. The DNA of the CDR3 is TGTGCCAGCAGTGAGTCCGCCGGGAGCAGCTCTAACTATGGCTACACCTTC. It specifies CASSESAGSSSNYGYTF.

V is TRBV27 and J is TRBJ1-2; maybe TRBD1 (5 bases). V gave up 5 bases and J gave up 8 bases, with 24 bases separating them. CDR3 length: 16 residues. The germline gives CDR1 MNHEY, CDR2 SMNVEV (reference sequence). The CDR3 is CASSPRFLGGARGYTF. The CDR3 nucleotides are TGTGCCAGCAGTCCGCGATTTCTGGGAGGGGCCAGGGGCTACACCTTC.

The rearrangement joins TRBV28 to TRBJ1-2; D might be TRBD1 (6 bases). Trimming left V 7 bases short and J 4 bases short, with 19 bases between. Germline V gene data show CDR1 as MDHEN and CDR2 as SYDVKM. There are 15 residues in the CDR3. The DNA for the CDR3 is TGTGCCAGCACCCGAGGGGGGGGACATGCCTATGGCTACACCTTC. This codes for CASTRGGGHAYGYTF.

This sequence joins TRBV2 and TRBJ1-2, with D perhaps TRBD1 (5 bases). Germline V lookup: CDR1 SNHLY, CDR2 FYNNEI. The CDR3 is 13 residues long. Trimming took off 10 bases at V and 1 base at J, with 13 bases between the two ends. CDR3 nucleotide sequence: TGTGCCACCTGGACGGACATTAACTATGGCTACACCTTC. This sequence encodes CATWTDINYGYTF.

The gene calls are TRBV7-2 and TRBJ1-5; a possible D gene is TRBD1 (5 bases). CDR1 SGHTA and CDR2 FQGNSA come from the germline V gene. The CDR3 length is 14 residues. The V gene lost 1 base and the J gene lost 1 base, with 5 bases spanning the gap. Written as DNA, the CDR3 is TGTGCCAGCAGCTTAGGGACAAGCAATCAGCCCCAGCATTTT. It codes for CASSLGTSNQPQHF.